This T cell receptor beta chain is drawn from a study of T cell repertoires in cytomegalovirus infection. Study summary: Through public TCR beta signatures, both CMV infection and matching HLA type were indicated.

Study findings and constraints: Based on cumulative public TCR beta family frequency, carriers of CMV plus the relevant HLA were identified. HLA-C-restricted CMV-specific TCR beta clonotypes were dominant in the ex vivo response.

A single record per CDR3 protein comes from TCRdb applying MiXCR to the reads. The sample carries approximately 630,000 distinct CDR3 sequences, 24% recorded once. This clonotype was detected a few times. Its antigen is not identified. The sequence came from a human donor in good health (CMV status not recorded). Some clones in this sample may be carry-over from other donors' samples. Sequencing used CD8+ T cells from PBMCs.

The CDR3 loop is CASSFSGQKQEAFF. DNA for the CDR3: TGTGCCAGCAGCTTCTCGGGACAGAAGCAAGAAGCTTTCTTT. The chain has TRBV7-9 and TRBJ1-1, with 7 bases fitting TRBD1. CDR3 length equals 14 residues. Germline values: CDR1 SEHNR, CDR2 FQNEAQ (reference sequence). Trimming removed 3 bases from V and 8 bases from J; junction bases left unmatched: 9.